The 21 T cell receptor beta chains below were found in one sample sequenced in a study of cytomegalovirus exposure and HLA in healthy donors. In the PCR, 60 Vbeta and 13 Jbeta primers were used. Profiled with immunoSEQ multiplex PCR; TCRdb holds only in-frame clones, not every one. In the table there are 150,000 to 200,000 clones, less than 80% of which are singletons. Sequencing used PBMCs. The receptors come from a middle-aged man in good health and CMV-seronegative.

This clone was recorded only once. This sequence joins TRBV29-1 and TRBJ1-2; 11 bases are shared with TRBD1. The V and J ends lost 6 bases and 5 bases, in that order; junction bases with no gene match: 5. The CDR3 contains 13 residues. Per germline, CDR1 SQVTM and CDR2 ANQGSEA. CDR3: CSVDGTGGYGYTF. The DNA for the CDR3 is TGCAGCGTCGACGGGACAGGGGGATATGGCTACACCTTC.

The genes are TRBV29-1 and TRBJ2-3; D is possibly TRBD1 (6 bases). The CDR3 spans 16 residues. V lost 8 bases, J lost 3 bases, and 24 bases lay in between. The V gene's germline CDR1 is SQVTM and CDR2 ANQGSEA. The CDR3 here is CSCWGLPDRVTDTQYF. The CDR3 nucleotides read TGCAGCTGTTGGGGGCTCCCAGACCGGGTGACAGATACGCAGTATTTT.

This chain uses TRBV5-1 with TRBJ2-7, with a tentative D call TRBD1 (5 bases). The CDR3 extends over 15 amino acids. Trimming cost V 0 bases and J 2 bases, with 12 bases left between them. Per germline, CDR1 SGHRS and CDR2 YFSETQ. The CDR3 loop reads CASSLAPVGAYEQYF. CDR3 coding DNA: TGCGCCAGCAGCTTGGCCCCTGTAGGGGCCTACGAGCAGTACTTC. Based on the CDR3 plus reference TRBV5-1 and TRBJ2-7, the full variable domain is KAGVTQTPRYLIKTRGQQVTLSCSPISGHRSVSWYQQTPGQGLQFLFEYFSETQRNKGNFPGRFSGRQFSNSRSEMNVSTLELGDSALYLCASSLAPVGAYEQYFGPGTRLTVT.

This clone was seen just once. The DNA of the CDR3 is TGTGCCAGCAGGACAGGCGAGGCGGGCACTGAAGCTTTCTTT. It encodes CASRTGEAGTEAFF. The chain combines TRBV6-5 with TRBJ1-1, with D maybe TRBD1 (6 bases). This CDR3 has 14 residues. The V gene lost 6 bases and the J gene lost 4 bases, with 15 bases spanning the gap. CDR1 MNHEY and CDR2 SVGAGI come from the germline V gene.

This clone was seen only once. A junction end diverges from the germline sequence, so it may reflect a read error. The rearrangement links TRBV7-9 to TRBJ2-5, with 9 bases aligning to TRBD2. This CDR3 contains 14 residues. Germline CDR1 and CDR2: SEHNR and FQNEAQ (reference sequence). CDR3 nucleotide sequence: TGTGCCAGCAGCAGCGGGAGGCGGCACGTTCGGTTGGACTTC. This codes for CASSSGRRHVRLDF.

This chain connects TRBV27 to TRBJ2-7; D is possibly TRBD2 (5 bases). Looked up from germline, CDR1 is MNHEY and CDR2 is SMNVEV (reference sequence). V dropped 3 bases and J dropped 7 bases, with 16 bases sitting between them. The CDR3 consists of 14 residues. The CDR3 DNA sequence: TGTGCCAGCAGTTTGAGTAGCGCCGCCAGGGAGCAGTACTTC. Its protein product is CASSLSSAAREQYF.

The count of this clone is one. V and J are TRBV4-3 and TRBJ2-7, with D possibly TRBD1 on 6 matching bases. The CDR3 extends over 15 amino acids. CDR1 and CDR2 (germline): LGHNA, YSLEER. The V gene lost 0 bases and the J gene lost 1 base, with 10 bases spanning the gap. This CDR3 is CASSQDPGASYEQYF. CDR3 DNA: TGCGCCAGCAGCCAAGACCCAGGGGCATCCTACGAGCAGTACTTC.

This clone has just one count. J is TRBJ2-1 and V is TRBV11-2; TRBD2 matches at 8 bases. This CDR3 is built from 17 residues. V dropped 3 bases and J dropped 8; count of bases not matched to a gene: 15. CDR1 is SGHAT and CDR2 is FQNNGV in the germline V gene. This chain's CDR3 is CASSFRPASGSVYEQFF. The CDR3 DNA reads TGTGCCAGCAGCTTTCGCCCAGCAAGCGGGAGTGTCTATGAGCAGTTCTTC. The whole variable domain, filled in from reference TRBV11-2 and TRBJ2-1, reads EAGVAQSPRYKIIEKRQSVAFWCNPISGHATLYWYQQILGQGPKLLIQFQNNGVVDDSQLPKDRFSAERLKGVDSTLKIQPAKLEDSAVYLCASSFRPASGSVYEQFFGPGTRLTVL.

The chain couples TRBV21-1 to TRBJ1-5; the table's D call of TRBD1 was not tested on the DNA. TRBV21-1 is assigned pseudogene status. The CDR3 runs to 21 residues. The CDR3 region has the DNA TGTGCCAGCAGCAAAGGCCAGTGGGACACCCAAGAGCATCATAGCAATCAGCCCCAGCATTTT. Its translation: CASSKGQWDTQEHHSNQPQHF.

The chain has TRBV28 and TRBJ2-3, with TRBD1 matching over 11 bases. From germline, CDR1 is MDHEN and CDR2 SYDVKM. V dropped 8 bases and J dropped 5; count of bases not matched to a gene: 6. There are 14 residues in the CDR3. The CDR3 DNA follows: TGTGCCAGCGGGACAGGGGGAACGGGAGATACGCAGTATTTT. It codes for CASGTGGTGDTQYF.

The V call is TRBV27, the J call TRBJ2-7; D remains unclear. V lost 2 bases and J lost 0, with 11 bases in between. The CDR3 loop spans 15 amino acids. The germline gives CDR1 MNHEY, CDR2 SMNVEV (reference sequence). The CDR3 DNA reads as TGTGCCAGCAGTTTAACCCCCCGCGGCTCCTACGAGCAGTACTTC. It codes for CASSLTPRGSYEQYF.

The V gene is TRBV5-4, the J gene TRBJ2-3, with D possibly TRBD1 on 5 matching bases. Trimming cost V 3 bases and J 2 bases, with 13 bases left between them. Germline loops: CDR1 SGHNT, CDR2 YYREEE (reference sequence). This CDR3 has 15 amino acids. The CDR3 bases are TGTGCCAGCAGCTCACAGGTCTCTTCCACAGATACGCAGTATTTT. Protein sequence: CASSSQVSSTDTQYF.

In DNA, the CDR3 is TGTGCCAGCAGTTCAAGGCTAGCGGCAAACACCGGGGAGCTGTTTTTT. This sequence encodes CASSSRLAANTGELFF. V usage is TRBV7-9 and J usage is TRBJ2-2; 7 bases agree with TRBD2. Germline trimming cut 6 bases from V and 2 bases from J; bases unmatched to any gene: 9. Germline lookup yields CDR1 SEHNR and CDR2 FQNEAQ (reference sequence). The CDR3 runs to 16 residues.

This clone was seen only a few times. The gene calls are TRBV28 and TRBJ2-3, with a possible D match to TRBD2 (5 bases). Looked up from germline, CDR1 is MDHEN and CDR2 is SYDVKM. V lost 6 bases and J 0 bases, leaving 22 bases between the germline ends. The CDR3 contains 18 residues. The CDR3 nucleotides read TGTGCCAGCAGGCAGTCGGGGTTTAATCCTCAAAGCACAGATACGCAGTATTTT. It translates to CASRQSGFNPQSTDTQYF. The full variable domain, with the rest looked up from reference TRBV28 and TRBJ2-3, is DVKVTQSSRYLVKRTGEKVFLECVQDMDHENMFWYRQDPGLGLRLIYFSYDVKMKEKGDIPEGYSVSREKKERFSLILESASTNQTSMYLCASRQSGFNPQSTDTQYFGPGTRLTVL.

This chain links TRBV28 with TRBJ2-5; possible D gene TRBD1, 6 bases. Germline CDR1 reads MDHEN; CDR2 reads SYDVKM. Trimming pared 11 bases from V and 7 bases from J, leaving 26 bases between. The CDR3 spans 15 residues. Written as DNA, the CDR3 is TGTGCCGGCTCGGACAGTAAATCCCCCCCAGGGACCCAGTACTTC. Translation: CAGSDSKSPPGTQYF.

The count of this clone is one. The DNA of the CDR3 is TGTGCCAGCAGTTATTCCAGCGGGAGGGGAAAGACCCAGTACTTC. Its protein product is CASSYSSGRGKTQYF. The chain uses TRBV6-5 and TRBJ2-5; 10 bases are a match to TRBD2. The CDR3 loop spans 15 amino acids. V lost 3 bases and J lost 6; bases outside the gene matches: 7. Per germline, CDR1 MNHEY and CDR2 SVGAGI.

The gene calls are TRBV4-1 and TRBJ1-1; maybe TRBD1 (5 bases). With 0 bases removed from V and 11 bases from J, the gap between germline ends came to 22 bases. CDR1 and CDR2 from the germline V gene are MGHRA and YSYEKL. CDR3 size: 16 residues. The CDR3: CASSQDPQGKRFGAFF. The CDR3, as DNA: TGCGCCAGCAGCCAAGATCCCCAGGGTAAAAGATTCGGGGCTTTCTTT.

Note on this clone: One end of the junction varies from germline; a read error may be responsible. This chain links TRBV5-1 with TRBJ2-5, with 11 bases that match TRBD1. The germline V gene encodes CDR1 SGHRS and CDR2 YFSETQ. The CDR3 has 15 amino acids. Here the CDR3 reads CASSLGQGEQETQHF. CDR3 in DNA: TGCGCCAGCAGCCTGGGACAGGGGGAACAAGAGACCCAGCACTTC.

This chain links TRBV6-1 with TRBJ2-3, with D possibly TRBD2 on 6 matching bases. This CDR3 has 13 amino acids. V gave up 5 bases and J gave up 6 bases, with 12 bases separating them. Germline-derived CDR1 and CDR2 are MNHNS and SASEGT. CDR3 protein: CASSSGWGDTQYF. CDR3 DNA: TGTGCCAGCAGTAGCGGGTGGGGGGATACGCAGTATTTT.

A note on this clone: One end of the junction is discordant with germline, which a read error may explain. The chain couples TRBV7-9 to TRBJ1-2; 11 bases fit TRBD1. There are 15 residues in the CDR3. Germline V gives CDR1 SEHNR, CDR2 FQNEAQ (reference sequence). CDR3 DNA sequence: TGTTCCAGCAGAACCGGGACAGGGGGGAACTATGGCTACACCTTC. It is translated as CSSRTGTGGNYGYTF.

The V and J genes are TRBV2 and TRBJ1-2; D may be TRBD1 (5 bases). The V end was cut by 4 bases, the J end by 8 bases, with 14 bases between. The CDR3 is 13 amino acids. CDR1 and CDR2 (germline): SNHLY, FYNNEI. The CDR3 sequence is CASSVGGLGGYTF. As DNA, the CDR3 is TGTGCCAGCAGTGTTGGGGGACTGGGGGGCTACACCTTC. Filled out from reference TRBV2 and TRBJ1-2, the complete variable domain reads EPEVTQTPSHQVTQMGQEVILRCVPISNHLYFYWYRQILGQKVEFLVSFYNNEISEKSEIFDDQFSVERPDGSNFTLKIRSTKLEDSAMYFCASSVGGLGGYTFGSGTRLTVV.